This T cell receptor beta chain was identified in a study of T cells after yellow fever vaccination (dated by TCRdb to the late 2010s). A note on the overall study: The SMART-Seq v4 Ultra Low Input RNA kit was used to prepare libraries from fractions with low cell numbers. To follow T-cell clones before and after both primary and booster YFV17D yellow fever vaccination, bulk TCR alpha and beta repertoires underwent longitudinal sequencing. The cohort comprised two healthy male donors, one aged 18 to 30 and one aged 30 to 40 years. Blood was drawn at multiple timepoints before and after primary and secondary immunization, with bulk PBMC replicates and cell subsets isolated.

The germline V gene provides CDR1 MNHEY and CDR2 SVGEGT. The CDR3 holds 17 amino acids from the cysteine to the valine. The retained sequence is limited to the CDR3, 51 bases, with the frame set at the first base. A distance of 25 bases separates the germline ends of V and J, which lose 6 bases and 4 bases respectively. Only a few counts were recorded for this clonotype. This receptor's antigen is unknown. One base away there is no much larger clone; base qualities are not given. The label giving this sample's treatment or condition can be read as: live attenuated yellow fever vaccine strain. At each blood-draw timepoint, two biological replicates of bulk PBMCs were obtained. PBMCs were isolated from peripheral blood using a standard Ficoll-Paque protocol. RNA was extracted with TriZol from bulk PBMCs, CD4 and CD8 fractions, and dextramer-positive and dextramer-negative fractions. What the study reported, not specific to this receptor: The study included only a couple of donors, which limits how far the findings can be generalized. A small share of clonotypes occurred in both CD4 and CD8 compartments, likely arising from convergent recombination. Because abundant contaminating clonotypes from the bulk population could be contained in FACS-sorted repertoires, computational filtering was required. Most clones expanded after primary vaccination (96% of CD4 and approximately 90% of CD8) were re-detected after the booster, suggesting that broad memory maintenance occurred. The secondary T-cell response was found to be weaker but faster than the primary response, with a peak reached on day 5 rather than on day 15.

TCR cDNA was synthesized by 5'RACE template switching, through which a universal primer site and unique molecular identifiers were introduced. Priming of cDNA synthesis was performed from both the TCR alpha and TCR beta constant segments. Libraries were amplified in two PCR steps, with sample barcodes and sequencing adapters added in the second step. Sequencing of libraries was performed on Illumina HiSeq 2500 (2x100 bp) or NovaSeq (2x150 bp). As for the original processing: MIGEC handled demultiplexing of reads and collapsing into UMI consensus sequences, while MiXCR performed V(D)J alignment. Vaccine-responding clonotypes were defined with edgeR using replicate PBMC samples, requiring FDR below 0.01 and a log2 fold change above 5 up to day 15. Bulk clonotypes were assigned CD4 or CD8 identity according to which sequenced CD4 or CD8 repertoire held them at higher abundance. TCRdb passed the public sequencing reads through fastp at Q25 and MiXCR, retaining productive beta sequences. Merged by CDR3 protein, the rows form single entries marked with the most common genes and DNA. It is TCRdb's table, rather than the study itself, that gives the V and J calls and clone size. Present in this sample are 450,000 to 600,000 distinct CDR3 sequences, about 17% of which were seen just once. The top ten constitute roughly 17% of the sample.

The chain employs TRBV6-2 or TRBV6-3 and TRBJ2-7, with TRBD1 perhaps the D gene, on 6 matching bases. This specimen was PBMCs, taken around 5 days after the first yellow fever vaccination. The receptor was isolated from a man younger than 35 who received the YFV17D yellow fever vaccine. The nucleotide sequence is TGTGCCAGCAGCCCTACAGGGACCTCTCTTTTCCTATACGAGCAGTACGTC. Translation gives CASSPTGTSLFLYEQYV.